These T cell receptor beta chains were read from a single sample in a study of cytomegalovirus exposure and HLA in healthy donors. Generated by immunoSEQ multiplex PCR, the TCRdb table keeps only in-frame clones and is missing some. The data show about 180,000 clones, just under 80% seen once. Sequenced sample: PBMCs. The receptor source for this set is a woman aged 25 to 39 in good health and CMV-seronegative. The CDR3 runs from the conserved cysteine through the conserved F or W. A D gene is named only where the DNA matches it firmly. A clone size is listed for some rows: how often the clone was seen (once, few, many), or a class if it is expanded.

CASSRQGPKNIQYF	TGTGCCAGCAGTAGACAGGGGCCCAAAAACATTCAGTACTTC	TRBV2	TRBJ2-4	.	TRBD1
CSVEGGSAGGTDTQYF	TGCAGCGTTGAAGGGGGTAGTGCCGGGGGCACAGATACGCAGTATTTT	TRBV29-1	TRBJ2-3	.	.
CASARGDTEAFF	TGTGCCAGCGCCCGGGGGGACACTGAAGCTTTCTTT	TRBV5-5	TRBJ1-1	.	.
CASSPPSRSQQYF	TGTGCCAGCTCACCACCGTCTAGGTCCCAGCAGTACTTC	TRBV18	TRBJ2-7	.	.
CASSPTPASGLWKTQYF	TGTGCCAGCAGCCCTACGCCGGCTAGCGGGCTATGGAAGACCCAGTACTTC	TRBV7-6	TRBJ2-5	.	TRBD2
CASSVVPAGVTDTQYF	TGTGCCAGCAGCGTAGTCCCGGCGGGGGTGACAGATACGCAGTATTTT	TRBV9	TRBJ2-3	.	TRBD2
CAISESRGSEPQHF	TGTGCCATCAGTGAGTCGAGAGGGTCCGAGCCCCAGCATTTT	TRBV10-3	TRBJ1-5	.	.
CASSPRLAGVNEQFF	TGTGCCAGCAGTCCCCGACTAGCGGGGGTCAATGAGCAGTTCTTC	TRBV7-3	TRBJ2-1	.	TRBD2
CASSLSGSSGNTIYF	TGCGCCAGCAGCTTGAGCGGCAGCTCTGGAAACACCATATATTTT	TRBV5-1	TRBJ1-3	.	.
CASSLRGGTEAFF	TGTGCCAGCAGCTTACGAGGGGGCACTGAAGCTTTCTTT	TRBV7-9	TRBJ1-1	.	.
CATSEGQNHYGYTF	TGTGCCACCAGCGAGGGACAGAACCACTATGGCTACACCTTC	TRBV15	TRBJ1-2	few	TRBD1
CASRIQGADEKLFF	TGTGCCAGCAGGATACAGGGGGCGGATGAAAAACTGTTTTTT	TRBV2	TRBJ1-4	.	TRBD1
CASSLSGGVSHEQYF	TGTGCCAGCAGCTTATCTGGGGGGGTTTCCCACGAGCAGTACTTC	TRBV7-9	TRBJ2-7	.	TRBD2
CSVARTGVMNTEAFF	TGCAGCGTCGCCCGGACAGGCGTTATGAACACTGAAGCTTTCTTT	TRBV29-1	TRBJ1-1	.	TRBD1
CASSVGGESSEAFF	TGTGCCAGCAGCGTAGGGGGCGAGTCTTCCGAAGCTTTCTTT	TRBV9	TRBJ1-1	.	.
CASSLLGGYEQYF	TGTGCCAGCAGCCTCCTTGGAGGGTACGAGCAGTACTTC	TRBV27	TRBJ2-7	.	.
CASTGQDRTDTQYF	TGTGCCAGCACCGGACAGGATAGGACAGATACGCAGTATTTT	TRBV6-6	TRBJ2-3	.	TRBD1
CASMTSRETQYF	TGCGCCAGCATGACTAGTCGGGAGACCCAGTACTTC	TRBV5-1	TRBJ2-5	once	.
CASSGTGIWDQPQHF	TGTGCCAGCAGTGGGACAGGGATTTGGGATCAGCCCCAGCATTTT	TRBV2	TRBJ1-5	.	TRBD1
CASSLYPGGGDPYEQFF	TGTGCCAGCAGCTTGTATCCTGGCGGGGGGGATCCGTATGAGCAGTTCTTC	TRBV7-8	TRBJ2-1	.	TRBD2
CASSYWRGRGSPLHF	TGTGCCAGCAGTTATTGGAGGGGTCGAGGATCACCCCTCCACTTT	TRBV6-6	TRBJ1-6	.	.
CASSFQGLDTEAFF	TGTGCCAGCAGCTTTCAGGGGCTGGACACTGAAGCTTTCTTT	TRBV7-2	TRBJ1-1	.	.
CASSADIFEEQFF	TGTGCCAGCAGCGCGGACATTTTCGAGGAGCAGTTCTTC	TRBV9	TRBJ2-1	.	.
CAWRGTGGLRGYTF	TGTGCCTGGAGGGGGACAGGGGGCTTAAGGGGCTACACCTTC	TRBV30	TRBJ1-2	.	TRBD1
CASSPRTGQGEKLFF	TGTGCCAGCAGCCCCCGTACGGGACAGGGCGAAAAACTGTTTTTT	TRBV7-9	TRBJ1-4	few	TRBD1
CSVEDRYYGYTF	TGCAGCGTTGAAGACAGGTACTATGGCTACACCTTC	TRBV29-1	TRBJ1-2	.	.
CASSPGQGTEILGEQFF	TGCGCCAGCAGCCCGGGACAGGGCACAGAGATTCTTGGTGAGCAGTTCTTC	TRBV5-1	TRBJ2-1	.	TRBD1
CATSSRFNRDGPSDTQYF	TGTGCCACCAGCAGTCGCTTTAACAGGGATGGACCATCAGATACGCAGTATTTT	TRBV15	TRBJ2-3	.	.
CSVDSGLAVDTQYF	TGCAGCGTTGATTCTGGACTAGCGGTAGATACGCAGTATTTT	TRBV29-1	TRBJ2-3	once	TRBD2
CASSPTSGGYNEQFF	TGCGCCAGCAGCCCGACTAGCGGGGGGTACAATGAGCAGTTCTTC	TRBV5-1	TRBJ2-1	.	TRBD2
CASSRGGGPSPLHF	TGTGCCAGCAGCAGGGGCGGGGGCCCATCACCCCTCCACTTT	TRBV6-5	TRBJ1-6	few	.
CASSPRTGPTYEQYF	TGTGCCAGCAGCCCCCGGACAGGCCCTACCTACGAGCAGTACTTC	TRBV5-6	TRBJ2-7	.	TRBD1
CASSRGNQPQHF	TGTGCCAGCAGTCGGGGCAATCAGCCCCAGCATTTT	TRBV27	TRBJ1-5	.	.
CASSRGGAGGTGELFF	TGTGCCAGCAGCCGAGGGGGGGCCGGGGGCACCGGGGAGCTGTTTTTT	TRBV7-2	TRBJ2-2	.	.
CASSYTGDVGEKLFF	TGTGCCAGCAGTTATACAGGGGACGTAGGTGAAAAACTGTTTTTT	TRBV5-6	TRBJ1-4	.	TRBD1
CASSLDGQGAGEQFF	TGCGCCAGCAGCTTGGATGGACAGGGGGCAGGTGAGCAGTTCTTC	TRBV5-1	TRBJ2-1	.	TRBD1
CASGRVQGANYGYTF	TGTGCCAGTGGCCGGGTGCAAGGGGCGAATTATGGCTACACCTTC	TRBV19	TRBJ1-2	.	.
CASSFGQSTEAFF	TGTGCCAGCAGCTTCGGACAGAGCACTGAAGCTTTCTTT	TRBV7-6	TRBJ1-1	.	.
CASGFLRGQGKSPLHF	TGTGCTAGTGGTTTTCTCCGTGGACAGGGGAAGTCACCCCTCCACTTT	TRBV12-5	TRBJ1-6	.	TRBD1
CASSPTGPGSYEQYF	TGTGCCAGCAGCCCGACAGGGCCAGGCTCCTACGAGCAGTACTTC	TRBV6-5	TRBJ2-7	.	TRBD1
CASSAQGTEAFF	TGTGCCAGCAGCGCCCAGGGTACTGAAGCTTTCTTT	TRBV7-8	TRBJ1-1	once	.
CASSLPSGTGPGNTIYF	TGTGCCAGCAGCTTGCCCTCCGGGACAGGGCCTGGAAACACCATATATTTT	TRBV7-2	TRBJ1-3	.	TRBD1
CASSASGGMAYGYTF	TGTGCCAGCAGCGCCTCAGGGGGAATGGCCTATGGCTACACCTTC	TRBV7-3	TRBJ1-2	.	TRBD1
CASSPSGAHYGYTF	TGTGCCAGCTCACCATCAGGGGCTCACTATGGCTACACCTTC	TRBV18	TRBJ1-2	.	.
CASRPSAGEGSPLHF	TGTGCCAGCAGACCCTCTGCGGGTGAAGGATCACCCCTCCACTTT	TRBV27	TRBJ1-6	.	.
CASSPTAGVWTEAFF	TGTGCCAGTAGTCCTACCGCAGGGGTCTGGACTGAAGCTTTCTTT	TRBV19	TRBJ1-1	.	.